These 32 T cell receptor beta chains were all obtained from the same sample, sequenced in a study of T cell responses to AZD1222 COVID-19 vaccine. The method was immunoSEQ multiplex PCR; TCRdb's version includes in-frame clones alone and lacks a portion of them. The sample shows roughly 77,000 clones, 90% of them seen only once. The sample consisted of peripheral blood, taken on day 0 of AZD1222 vaccination. The receptor source for this set is an adult in good health.

This chain uses TRBV11-2 with TRBJ2-2; tentative D call: TRBD2 (5 bases). The germline CDR1 and CDR2 sequences are SGHAT and FQNNGV. The CDR3 loop spans 15 amino acids. V was cut by 3 bases and J by 2 bases, with 10 bases left in between. CDR3 in DNA: TGTGCCAGCAGCTTTTCGGGAAAAAACACCGGGGAGCTGTTTTTT. Translation: CASSFSGKNTGELFF.

V is TRBV29-1 and J is TRBJ1-5, with a tentative D call TRBD1 (5 bases). The CDR3 is 13 residues long. The germline V gene encodes CDR1 SQVTM and CDR2 ANQGSEA. The germline V and J ends were trimmed by 7 bases and 3 bases, with 13 bases remaining between them. CDR3 coding DNA: TGCAGCGGGGGCGACGGCTTCAATCAGCCCCAGCATTTT. Translated: CSGGDGFNQPQHF.

This chain uses TRBV5-4 with TRBJ1-5, with 10 bases lining up with TRBD1. CDR1 is SGHNT, CDR2 YYREEE, per germline (reference sequence). This CDR3 spans 15 amino acids. The junction had 4 bases not matched to a gene; V was cut back by 2 bases and J by 5 bases. CDR3 DNA sequence: TGTGCCAGCAGCTTATGGGACAGGGGCGATCAGCCCCAGCATTTT. It yields the protein CASSLWDRGDQPQHF. Variable domain in full (rest from reference TRBV5-4 and TRBJ1-5): ETGVTQSPTHLIKTRGQQVTLRCSSQSGHNTVSWYQQALGQGPQFIFQYYREEENGRGNFPPRFSGLQFPNYSSELNVNALELDDSALYLCASSLWDRGDQPQHFGDGTRLSIL.

The chain uses TRBV4-3 and TRBJ2-5, with D tentatively TRBD1 (5 bases). CDR1 and CDR2 (germline): LGHNA, YSLEER. This CDR3 contains 15 residues. V lost 0 bases, J lost 7 bases, and 15 bases lay in between. This CDR3 is CASSQDNQGFRTQYF. The CDR3 DNA sequence: TGCGCCAGCAGCCAAGATAATCAGGGATTTAGGACCCAGTACTTC.

The V call is TRBV11-3, the J call TRBJ2-2; D remains unclear. Trimming removed 3 bases from V and 1 base from J, with 9 bases in between. Germline CDR1 SGHNT, CDR2 YENEEA. CDR3 size: 15 residues. The CDR3 spells CASSFNTGNTGELFF. The CDR3 nucleotides are TGTGCCAGCAGCTTCAATACCGGGAACACCGGGGAGCTGTTTTTT. Looking up the rest from reference TRBV11-3 and TRBJ2-2 gives the full variable domain: EAGVVQSPRYKIIEKKQPVAFWCNPISGHNTLYWYLQNLGQGPELLIRYENEEAVDDSQLPKDRFSAERLKGVDSTLKIQPAELGDSAVYLCASSFNTGNTGELFFGEGSRLTVL.

Of note for this clone: Other DNA variants within this sample encode the same CDR3. This chain uses TRBV5-4 with TRBJ1-1; D possibly corresponds to TRBD1 (5 bases). This CDR3 is 13 amino acids long. Trimming removed 5 bases at V and 1 base at J, with 9 bases between. Germline CDR1 is SGHNT and CDR2 is YYREEE (reference sequence). CDR3 in DNA: TGTGCCAGCAGTTGGGGCAGGAACACTGAAGCTTTCTTT. Its translation: CASSWGRNTEAFF.

The rearrangement joins TRBV19 to TRBJ1-5, with a tentative D call TRBD1 (5 bases). Germline V CDR1 and CDR2: LNHDA, SQIVND (reference sequence). CDR3 length: 16 residues. Trimming took off 0 bases at V and 7 bases at J, with 16 bases between the two ends. CDR3 region: CASSIEGTVGNQPQHF. CDR3 coding DNA: TGTGCCAGTAGTATAGAGGGGACGGTTGGGAACCAGCCCCAGCATTTT.

This clone was observed a handful of times. V usage is TRBV3-1 (or the pseudogene TRBV3-2) and J usage is TRBJ1-4; D remains unclear. The CDR3 runs to 15 residues. V lost 0 bases to trimming and J lost 7 bases, with 12 bases between them. The germline V gene has CDR1 LGHDT and CDR2 YNNKEL (reference sequence). The chain's CDR3 is CASSQEAGFSEKLFF. The DNA for the CDR3 is TGTGCCAGCAGCCAAGAAGCCGGTTTTTCTGAAAAACTGTTTTTT.

The V and J genes are TRBV6-1 and TRBJ2-5, with D perhaps being TRBD1 or TRBD2 (6 bases each). CDR3 length: 17 amino acids. V was shortened by 0 bases and J by 1 base, with 15 bases between the two germline ends. CDR1 is MNHNS, CDR2 SASEGT, per germline. CDR3 amino acids: CASSEAYNRDSQETQYF. The CDR3 coding sequence is TGTGCCAGCAGTGAAGCGTACAACAGGGACTCCCAAGAGACCCAGTACTTC.

The rearrangement uses TRBV19 and TRBJ2-2; D tentatively reads TRBD1 or TRBD2 (5 bases each). The germline CDR1 and CDR2 sequences are LNHDA and SQIVND (reference sequence). This CDR3 contains 15 residues. Trimming removed 6 bases from V and 1 base from J, with 12 bases in between. CDR3 in DNA: TGTGCCAGTAGGCCGGGACCCCTGAACACCGGGGAGCTGTTTTTT. Its translation: CASRPGPLNTGELFF.

The gene calls are TRBV9 and TRBJ2-1, with unresolved D. Trimming pared 6 bases from V and 0 bases from J, leaving 22 bases between. The CDR3 runs to 18 residues. In germline, CDR1 is SGDLS, CDR2 YYNGEE. The chain's CDR3 is CASTSRLRPDASYNEQFF. Here the CDR3 DNA reads TGTGCCAGCACCTCACGGTTGCGTCCCGACGCCTCCTACAATGAGCAGTTCTTC.

The sample holds one count of this clone. The chain carries TRBV6-2 or TRBV6-3 and TRBJ1-2, with TRBD1 matching over 9 bases. V lost 4 bases and J lost 8; bases outside the gene matches: 8. The CDR3 is made up of 14 amino acids. CDR1 and CDR2 (germline): MNHEY, SVGEGT. The CDR3 region is CASSWDGTGRGYTF. The CDR3 nucleotides are TGTGCCAGCAGTTGGGACGGGACAGGGAGAGGCTACACCTTC.

This sequence joins TRBV5-1 and TRBJ2-7, with a possible D match to TRBD1 (5 bases). Germline CDR1 is SGHRS and CDR2 is YFSETQ. This CDR3 contains 14 residues. V was clipped by 4 bases and J by 4 bases, with 15 bases between them. The CDR3 reads CASSPQGSGYEQYF. CDR3 nucleotide sequence: TGCGCCAGCAGCCCCCAGGGATCAGGATACGAGCAGTACTTC.

CDR3 amino acids: CASSSMIRQGENEQFF. For the CDR3, the DNA is TGTGCCAGCAGTTCCATGATACGACAGGGTGAAAATGAGCAGTTCTTC. J is TRBJ2-1 and V is TRBV28; 7 bases fit TRBD1. The CDR3 length is 16 residues. Germline V gives CDR1 MDHEN, CDR2 SYDVKM. Trimming took 4 bases from V and 7 from J; bases not matched to a gene: 13.

This rearrangement joins TRBV6-6 to TRBJ1-5; a weak D match, TRBD1 (5 bases). From germline, CDR1 is MNHNY and CDR2 SVGAGI (reference sequence). V lost 2 bases and J lost 6, with 11 bases in between. CDR3 size: 14 residues. The CDR3 loop is CASSYIGEGQPQHF. Here the CDR3 DNA reads TGTGCCAGCAGTTACATAGGGGAGGGTCAGCCCCAGCATTTT.

This clone occurred once. J is TRBJ1-3 and V is TRBV5-4; 7 bases line up with TRBD1. V shed 4 bases, J shed 4 bases, and the junction held 14 bases outside the gene matches. CDR1 is SGHNT, CDR2 YYREEE, per germline (reference sequence). The CDR3 spans 17 residues. The CDR3 sequence: CASSPRPGGLEGNTIYF. The CDR3, as DNA: TGTGCCAGCAGCCCTCGCCCAGGGGGGTTGGAAGGAAACACCATATATTTT.

This clone was seen a single time. V usage is TRBV2 and J usage is TRBJ1-1, with D maybe TRBD1 (6 bases). With 3 bases removed from V and 6 bases from J, the gap between germline ends came to 14 bases. The CDR3 extends over 14 amino acids. Germline loops: CDR1 SNHLY, CDR2 FYNNEI. As DNA, the CDR3 is TGTGCCAGCAGTGAGGGGGCGCGATCGGCTGAAGCTTTCTTT. Its translation: CASSEGARSAEAFF.

The chain couples TRBV28 to TRBJ2-3; 13 nucleotides agree with TRBD2. The CDR3 is 18 residues long. V lost 4 bases, J lost 0 bases, and 7 bases stayed unmatched. Germline loops: CDR1 MDHEN, CDR2 SYDVKM. Here the CDR3 reads CASSSTSGGIPSTDTQYF. CDR3 DNA: TGTGCCAGCAGTTCGACTAGCGGGGGGATTCCGAGCACAGATACGCAGTATTTT.

The genes are TRBV7-9 and TRBJ2-3; possibly TRBD2 for D (6 bases). Germline CDR1 reads SEHNR; CDR2 reads FQNEAQ (reference sequence). The CDR3 consists of 14 residues. V lost 10 bases to trimming and J lost 1 base, with 15 bases between them. CDR3 coding DNA: TGTGCCACCACCCGGGGAGGCCGCACAGATACGCAGTATTTT. This codes for CATTRGGRTDTQYF.

J is TRBJ2-1 and V is TRBV9; TRBD2 matches at 7 bases. V dropped 0 bases and J dropped 2; count of bases not matched to a gene: 11. The length of the CDR3 is 18 residues. The germline V gene encodes CDR1 SGDLS and CDR2 YYNGEE. DNA for the CDR3: TGTGCCAGCAGCGTAGACCCCCAACCTAGCGGAACCTACAATGAGCAGTTCTTC. Protein sequence: CASSVDPQPSGTYNEQFF.

This sequence joins TRBV9 and TRBJ2-7; the D gene is possibly TRBD1 (5 bases). Trimming stripped 0 bases from V and 3 bases from J, with 16 bases between. The germline V gene has CDR1 SGDLS and CDR2 YYNGEE. The CDR3 is 16 residues long. The CDR3 loop is CASSVEGTGSRYEQYF. CDR3 DNA: TGTGCCAGCAGCGTAGAGGGAACAGGTAGTCGCTACGAGCAGTACTTC.

This clone has just one count. This chain links TRBV6-2 or TRBV6-3 with TRBJ1-1; tentative D call: TRBD1 (5 bases). The V end was cut by 2 bases, the J end by 0 bases, with 10 bases between. This CDR3 has 15 residues. Germline V gene lookup returns CDR1 MNHEY and CDR2 SVGEGT. CDR3 protein: CASSYPGTVNTEAFF. DNA for the CDR3: TGTGCCAGCAGTTACCCGGGGACGGTGAACACTGAAGCTTTCTTT.

This chain connects TRBV6-1 to TRBJ1-2; no firm D call. Trimming pared 1 base from V and 8 bases from J, leaving 14 bases between. CDR3 length: 14 residues. From germline, CDR1 is MNHNS and CDR2 SASEGT. CDR3 nucleotides: TGTGCCAGCAGTGAAGGGACTGAGAGAGGGGGCTACACCTTC. Translating it yields CASSEGTERGGYTF.

The chain couples TRBV5-1 to TRBJ2-5; D gene unclear. V was cut by 7 bases and J by 2 bases, with 21 bases left in between. This CDR3 spans 16 amino acids. Germline assignment: CDR1 SGHRS and CDR2 YFSETQ. The CDR3 DNA follows: TGCGCCAGCTTATTTCATCGGTCCTCAATTCAAGAGACCCAGTACTTC. This gives the protein CASLFHRSSIQETQYF.

The V and J genes are TRBV11-2 and TRBJ2-1; D gene uncertain. V lost 1 base and J 10 bases, leaving 11 bases between the germline ends. The CDR3 consists of 13 residues. Germline V gives CDR1 SGHAT, CDR2 FQNNGV. CDR3 amino acids: CASSLAPLTEQFF. CDR3 nucleotide sequence: TGTGCCAGCAGCTTAGCCCCTCTTACGGAGCAGTTCTTC.

V usage is TRBV7-3 and J usage is TRBJ1-6; D remains ambiguous. The CDR3 spans 14 residues. Per the germline V gene, CDR1 is SGHTA and CDR2 is FQGTGA. V gave up 5 bases and J gave up 5 bases, with 10 bases separating them. In nucleotides, the CDR3 is TGTGCCAGCAGCATCCAAGAAAATAATTCACCCCTCCACTTT. Translating gives CASSIQENNSPLHF.

The J gene is TRBJ1-5, the V gene TRBV11-2; D call uncertain. Trimming pared 0 bases from V and 4 bases from J, leaving 4 bases between. This CDR3 contains 13 residues. Germline CDR1 reads SGHAT; CDR2 reads FQNNGV. The CDR3 bases are TGTGCCAGCAGCTTAGATTGGAATCAGCCCCAGCATTTT. It codes for CASSLDWNQPQHF.

The table lists this clone with a count of one. The chain carries TRBV12-3 or TRBV12-4 and TRBJ1-6, with TRBD1 matching over 7 bases. This CDR3 spans 13 amino acids. The V gene end was trimmed by 4 bases and the J gene end by 7 bases; junction bases not matched to a gene: 1. The CDR3 DNA is TGTGCCAGCAGTTCACAGGGGAATTCACCCCTCCACTTT. Translating gives CASSSQGNSPLHF.

In DNA, the CDR3 is TGTGCCAGTACCACCGGACAGGCTTGGAATTCACCCCTCCACTTT. This sequence encodes CASTTGQAWNSPLHF. The V gene is TRBV19, the J gene TRBJ1-6, with 7 bases matching TRBD1. Germline V gene sequence: CDR1 LNHDA, CDR2 SQIVND (reference sequence). V trimming: 7 bases; J trimming: 7 bases; junction bases outside the gene matches: 10. This CDR3 comprises 15 residues.

A note on this clone: Mismatch with germline at one junction end may stem from a read error. The gene calls are TRBV7-7 and TRBJ2-1; tentatively, D is TRBD1 (6 bases). The CDR3 covers 14 residues. The germline V gene encodes CDR1 SSHAT and CDR2 FNYEAQ (reference sequence). This CDR3 is CASSPSPRGDEQFF. CDR3 coding DNA: TGTGCTAGCAGCCCCAGCCCCAGGGGAGATGAGCAGTTCTTC.

V is TRBV27 and J is TRBJ1-1; no firm D call. V gave up 0 bases and J gave up 2 bases, with 10 bases separating them. The germline gives CDR1 MNHEY, CDR2 SMNVEV (reference sequence). The CDR3 runs 15 residues. The CDR3 protein is CASSLSATLNTEAFF. The CDR3 bases are TGTGCCAGCAGTTTATCGGCGACCCTAAACACTGAAGCTTTCTTT.

The chain employs TRBV5-5 and TRBJ2-5; 10 bases agree with TRBD1. This CDR3 spans 12 amino acids. V dropped 9 bases and J dropped 5; count of bases not matched to a gene: 4. The germline gives CDR1 SGHKS, CDR2 YYEKEE (reference sequence). The chain's CDR3 is CATAGQGETQYF. In DNA, the CDR3 is TGTGCCACCGCGGGACAGGGGGAGACCCAGTACTTC.